Below, one T cell receptor beta chain is given with its context. Its specificity is not known. This entry comes from a study of CD8+ T cells in alopecia areata. Study-level information: Among treated patients, oral tofacitinib was administered at 5 to 10 mg twice daily. Study-level findings and limits: Scalp clonality decreased significantly with tofacitinib, and so did expanded CD8+ clones among the top 100. Researchers report lesional scalp, most notably alopecia totalis/universalis, outstripped normal scalp in clonality. Association of baseline CD8+ expansion with response is uncertain owing to one nonresponder.

The V and J ends lost 4 bases and 1 base respectively, with 15 bases between them. The CDR3 totals 16 residues. Per germline, CDR1 MGHRA and CDR2 YSYEKL. The treatment: oral pan-JAK inhibitor, 5-10 mg twice daily. Extraction and reverse transcription of RNA yielded cDNA as the sequencing template. The data were produced by immunoSEQ multiplex PCR, yet TCRdb's version contains in-frame clones alone and is incomplete. The sample includes 100,000 to 130,000 clones, 84% of them seen just once. The gene calls are TRBV4-1 and TRBJ2-3, with D tentatively TRBD2 (5 bases). Sample: CD8+ T cells sorted from blood, taken at week 24, from a patient treated with tofacitinib. The receptor was derived from a human donor with alopecia areata. CDR3 protein: CASSLRSGGGTDTQYF. The CDR3, as DNA: TGCGCCAGCAGCCTTCGGAGCGGAGGAGGCACAGATACGCAGTATTTT.